This T cell receptor beta chain was sequenced during a study of blood T cell repertoires in COVID-19. Here immunoSEQ multiplex PCR was the method, and the copy in TCRdb shows in-frame clones only, minus some. The sample holds a few hundred thousand clones, roughly 88% seen once. This clone is a singleton in its sample. The same CDR3 also results from other DNA sequences found in this sample. Germline assignment: CDR1 MNHEY and CDR2 SVGAGI. V was shortened by 2 bases and J by 2 bases, with 4 bases between the two germline ends. CDR3 size: 13 residues. V usage is TRBV6-5 and J usage is TRBJ1-5; D is uncertain. The TCR originated in a man older than 75 with acute or convalescent COVID-19. The specimen sequenced was peripheral blood. CDR3 protein: CASSYGRNQPQHF. CDR3 sequence (DNA): TGTGCCAGCAGTTACGGGCGCAATCAGCCCCAGCATTTT.